This T cell receptor beta chain comes out of a study of blood T cells in healthy people across ages. Study in general: Template switching picked up about one barcoded beta molecule for each two T cells. Whole-study findings and limits: There were more naive CD4+ cells and higher diversity in long-lived donors than in aged donors.

This clonotype was recorded many times. Its antigen remains unknown. Using a J-beta primer mix together with a sample-barcoded 5' primer, a second PCR was run for roughly 7 to 12 cycles. A tag from a template-switch adaptor with 12 random nucleotides marked each cDNA molecule. Each CDR3 protein gets one entry after TCRdb re-called the 5' RACE reads with MiXCR. The data contain around 870,000 distinct CDR3 sequences, around 30% of them singletons. Germline-derived CDR1 and CDR2 are SGDLS and YYNGEE. Between the trimmed V and J ends, which lost 0 bases and 2 bases, there was a span of 9 bases. The CDR3 has 14 residues.

The sequence came from an elderly woman in good health. The specimen sequenced was blood. The chain joins TRBV9 to TRBJ2-7, with D perhaps TRBD1 (5 bases). CDR3 nucleotides: TGTGCCAGCAGCGTAGTCGGCAGGGCCTACGAGCAGTACTTC. Its translation: CASSVVGRAYEQYF.